This T cell receptor (beta chain) was documented in a study of cytomegalovirus exposure and HLA in healthy donors. Findings and limits, study-wide: Rates of TCR association differed by HLA locus in a later analysis, with DRB1 highest and HLA-C lowest. In an earlier analysis, in some 540 donors, most V segments appeared productive either ~90% or ~30% of the time.

All the people who gave samples were healthy bone marrow donors. The PCR contained 60 Vbeta and 13 Jbeta primers. The method was immunoSEQ multiplex PCR; TCRdb's version includes in-frame clones alone and lacks a portion of them. The data show more than 100,000 clones, approximately 8.9% seen once. As for this clone: Its antigen is not known.

The CDR3 totals 13 residues. V was trimmed by 11 bases and J by 3 bases, leaving 13 bases between them. CDR1 and CDR2 from the germline V gene are MNHNS and SASEGT. This chain uses TRBV6-1 with TRBJ2-2; TRBD1 might be the D (5 bases). This TCR was recovered from a woman in her thirties or forties in good health and CMV-seropositive. Specimen: PBMCs. For the CDR3, the DNA is TGTGCCGGCGTCAGGGTAGACACCGGGGAGCTGTTTTTT. It codes for CAGVRVDTGELFF.